This T cell receptor (beta chain) is from a study of T cells after yellow fever vaccination. Study-level points and caveats: Weaker, the secondary response had a peak occurring faster, on day 5 versus 15.

TCRdb reanalysed the 5' RACE reads using MiXCR and keeps one entry per CDR3 protein. The sample carries hundreds of thousands of distinct CDR3 sequences, less than 15% recorded once. Of note for this clonotype: Its target is not known.

The germline V gene has CDR1 LGHNA and CDR2 YSLEER. V was shortened by 4 bases and J by 4 bases, with 17 bases between the two germline ends. This CDR3 region has 16 residues. The sample was PBMCs, taken on the day of the yellow fever booster vaccination. This TCR derives from a man aged 25-40 years who received the YFV17D yellow fever vaccine. The rearrangement joins TRBV4-3 to TRBJ1-5; D gene unclear. CDR3 bases: TGCGCCAGCAGCCCCTCGTGGGCGGAGATGAATCAGCCCCAGCATTTT. Amino acid sequence: CASSPSWAEMNQPQHF.